This T cell receptor beta chain was profiled in a study of CD8 T cells in Susac syndrome. RNA in amounts of roughly 0.5 to 1 ug was reverse transcribed with random hexamers. The amplification used immunoSEQ multiplex PCR on TCR beta CDR3; it spanned 54 Vbeta and 13 Jbeta. A single record per CDR3 protein comes from TCRdb applying MiXCR to the immunoSEQ multiplex PCR reads. This table holds some 76,000 distinct CDR3 sequences, about 91% found once. CD8+ and CD4+ T cells from blood underwent TCR beta sequencing, which was carried out in a high-throughput format. The multiple sclerosis controls consisted of treatment-naive patients with relapsing-remitting disease, either stable or active. It was negative isolation that provided the CD8+ and CD4+ T cells, whereas TEMRA cells were enriched by FACS. The CDR3 covers 15 residues. J gave up 1 base and V 6 bases, and 8 bases lay outside the gene matches.

This TCR came from a human donor with multiple sclerosis. The sample taken for sequencing was CD8+ T cells from PBMCs. This chain links TRBV12-3 or TRBV12-4 with TRBJ2-7; 8 bases align to TRBD2. The CDR3 coding sequence is TGTGCCAGCAGCGTGTCCTTAGCGGGGTCCTACGAGCAGTACTTC. Translating gives CASSVSLAGSYEQYF.